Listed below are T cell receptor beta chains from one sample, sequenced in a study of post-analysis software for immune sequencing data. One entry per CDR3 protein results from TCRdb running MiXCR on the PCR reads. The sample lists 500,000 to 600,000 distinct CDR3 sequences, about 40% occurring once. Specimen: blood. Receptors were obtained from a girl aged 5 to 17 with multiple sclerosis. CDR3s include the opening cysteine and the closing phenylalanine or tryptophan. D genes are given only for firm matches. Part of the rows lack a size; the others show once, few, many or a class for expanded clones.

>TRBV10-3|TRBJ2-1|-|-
TGTGCCATCAGGCGAGGGGACAATGAGCAGTTCTTC
CAIRRGDNEQFF
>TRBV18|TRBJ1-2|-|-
TGTGCCAGCTCACCAGAAAGGGGCTATGGCTACACCTTC
CASSPERGYGYTF
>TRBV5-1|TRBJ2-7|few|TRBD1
TGCGCCAGCAGCTCCCGGGACAGGATCGGCGAGCAGTACTTC
CASSSRDRIGEQYF
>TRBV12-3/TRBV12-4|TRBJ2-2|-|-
TGTGCCAGCAGCCCGGCGAACACCGGGGAGCTGTTTTTT
CASSPANTGELFF
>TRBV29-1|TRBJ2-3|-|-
TGCAGCGTGCCGAGGGGTTTCGGAGCGGATGACACAGATACGCAGTATTTT
CSVPRGFGADDTDTQYF
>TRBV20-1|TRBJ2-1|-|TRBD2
TGCAGTGCTAGAGAGGTTTCTAGCGGGAACGATGAGCAGTTCTTC
CSAREVSSGNDEQFF
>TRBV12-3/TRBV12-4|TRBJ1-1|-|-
TGTGCCAGCAGTTTAGGTAACAAGCTTGAAGCTTTCTTT
CASSLGNKLEAFF
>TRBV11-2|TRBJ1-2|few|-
TGTGCCAGCAGCCTTACCAGTCCCTATGGCTACACCTTC
CASSLTSPYGYTF
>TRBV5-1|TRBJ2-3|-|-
TGCGCCAGCAGCTGGGAGGGGGCGATAACAGATACGCAGTATTTT
CASSWEGAITDTQYF
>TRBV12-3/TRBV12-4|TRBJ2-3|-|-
TGTGCCAGCAGTTTCTCCGGGACCTTTCCCCCTCCGCAGTATTTT
CASSFSGTFPPPQYF
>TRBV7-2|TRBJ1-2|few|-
TGTGCCAGCAGCCCCCGGGCCTCCTATGGCTACACCTTC
CASSPRASYGYTF
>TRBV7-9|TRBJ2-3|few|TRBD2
TGTGCCAGCAGCTTAAGCGGGAGAAGCACAGATACGCAGTATTTT
CASSLSGRSTDTQYF
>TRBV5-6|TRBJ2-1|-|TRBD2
TGTGCCAGCAGCTTCCCAAGGGCTAGCGGGAGCGGTGAGCAGTTCTTC
CASSFPRASGSGEQFF